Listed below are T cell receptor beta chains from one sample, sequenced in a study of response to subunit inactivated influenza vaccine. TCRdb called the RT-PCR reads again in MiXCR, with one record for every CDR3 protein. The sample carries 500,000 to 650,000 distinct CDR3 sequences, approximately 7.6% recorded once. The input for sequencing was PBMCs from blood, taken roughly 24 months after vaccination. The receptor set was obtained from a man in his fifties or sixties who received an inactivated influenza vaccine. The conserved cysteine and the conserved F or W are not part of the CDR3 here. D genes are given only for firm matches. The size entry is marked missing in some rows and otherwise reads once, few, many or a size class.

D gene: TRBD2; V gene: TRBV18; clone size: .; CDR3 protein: ASSLTSGSGSSYNEQF
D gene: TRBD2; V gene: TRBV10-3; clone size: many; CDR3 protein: AISGGTGTSGGTRI
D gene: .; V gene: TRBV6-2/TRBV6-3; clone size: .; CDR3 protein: ASSPLQTGSMNTEAF
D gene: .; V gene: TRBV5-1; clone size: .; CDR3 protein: ASSLRGGDTGELF
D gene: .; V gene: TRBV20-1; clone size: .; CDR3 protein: SARVGGPNSPLH
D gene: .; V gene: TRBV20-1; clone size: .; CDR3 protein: SASTGEPPRY
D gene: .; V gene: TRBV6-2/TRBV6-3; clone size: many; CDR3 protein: ASRQKPGEDFDNEQF
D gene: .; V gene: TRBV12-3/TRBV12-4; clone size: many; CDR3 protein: ASSQGLGNQPQH
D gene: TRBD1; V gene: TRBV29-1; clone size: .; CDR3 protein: SVERGQGAPYEQY
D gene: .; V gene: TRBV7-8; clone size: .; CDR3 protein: ASSLGRVYTDTQY
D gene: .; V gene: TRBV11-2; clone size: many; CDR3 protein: ATTLGGRDGYT
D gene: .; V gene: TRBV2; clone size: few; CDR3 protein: ASSTRSFQVGGTDTQY
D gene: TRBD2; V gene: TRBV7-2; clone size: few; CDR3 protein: ASSLNGGSKTQY
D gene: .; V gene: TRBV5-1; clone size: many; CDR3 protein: ASREDWGNTEAF
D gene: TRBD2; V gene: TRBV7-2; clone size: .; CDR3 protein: ASSETASGRHEQY
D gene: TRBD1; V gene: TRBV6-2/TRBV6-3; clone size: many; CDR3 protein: ASSTDRAQPQH
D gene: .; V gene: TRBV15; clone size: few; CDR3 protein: ATSRDPYLGTEAF
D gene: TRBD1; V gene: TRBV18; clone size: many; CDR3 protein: ASSPTGIMSGYT
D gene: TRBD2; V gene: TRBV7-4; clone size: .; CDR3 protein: APLGGGWDEQF
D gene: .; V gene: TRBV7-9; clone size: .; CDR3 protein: ASSSGGRDSSGYT
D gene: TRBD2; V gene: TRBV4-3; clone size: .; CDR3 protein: ASSQTWGAGGITDTQY
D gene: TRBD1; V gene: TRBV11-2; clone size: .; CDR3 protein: ASSLDRDRTYEQY
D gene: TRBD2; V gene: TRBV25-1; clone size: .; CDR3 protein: ASSNLAGGYNEQF
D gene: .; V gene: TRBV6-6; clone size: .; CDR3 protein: ASLLTGQETQY
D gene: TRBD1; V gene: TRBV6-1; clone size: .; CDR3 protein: ASRNRGGYEKLF
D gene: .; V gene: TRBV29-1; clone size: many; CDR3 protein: SVESAGRQY
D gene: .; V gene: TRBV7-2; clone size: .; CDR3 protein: ASSRFTGTDTQY
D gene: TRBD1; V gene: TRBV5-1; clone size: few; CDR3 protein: ASSLGQGTYTDTQY
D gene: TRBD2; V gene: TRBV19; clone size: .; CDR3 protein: ASSSPRGLAGGVHNEQF
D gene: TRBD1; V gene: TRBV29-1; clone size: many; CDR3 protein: SGGTGAGNEQF
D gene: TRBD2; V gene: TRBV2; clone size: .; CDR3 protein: ASSVRGADEQF
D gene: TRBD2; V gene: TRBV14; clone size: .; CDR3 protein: ASSRTGTSGGGPYNEQF
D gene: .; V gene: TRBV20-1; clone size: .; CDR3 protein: SARDLGGYTEAF
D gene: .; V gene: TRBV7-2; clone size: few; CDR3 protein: ASSLAGGSGVPYEQY
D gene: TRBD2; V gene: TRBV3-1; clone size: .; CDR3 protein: ASSQPSGRGTDTQY
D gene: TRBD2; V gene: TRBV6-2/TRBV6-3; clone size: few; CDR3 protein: ASTISGLSSYEQY
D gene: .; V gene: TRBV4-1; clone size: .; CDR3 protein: ASSQGFVVNSGEQY
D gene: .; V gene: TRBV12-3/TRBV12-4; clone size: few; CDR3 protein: ASSLPGTSIQY
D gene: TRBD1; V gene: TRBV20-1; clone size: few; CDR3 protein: SAPGTGTKNIQY
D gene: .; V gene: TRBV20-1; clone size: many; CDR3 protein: SASWRGNQPQH
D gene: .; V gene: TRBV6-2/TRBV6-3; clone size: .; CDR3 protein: ASTYTGQSWDYGYT
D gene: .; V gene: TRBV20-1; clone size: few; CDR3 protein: SATGGPNEKLF
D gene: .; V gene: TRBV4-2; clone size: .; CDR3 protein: ASSQELAHGGDTQY
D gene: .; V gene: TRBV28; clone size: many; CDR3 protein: ASSRSWGAQDQPQH
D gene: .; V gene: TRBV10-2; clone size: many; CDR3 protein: ASSVSRGESYEQY
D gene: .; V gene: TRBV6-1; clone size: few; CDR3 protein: ASSEFRWRDEQY
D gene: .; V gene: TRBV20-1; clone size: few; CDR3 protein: SARVGVFTRT